This TCR beta chain was recorded in a study of memory CD4+ T cells and cytomegalovirus serostatus. Single viable CD3+CD4+CD8-CD45RO+ cells were sorted as the memory CD4+ T cells. After thawing, CD4+ T cells were positively selected. Generated by immunoSEQ multiplex PCR, the TCRdb table keeps only in-frame clones and is missing some. The sample contains about 73,000 clones, roughly 78% of which appear only once. The junction had 4 bases not matched to a gene; V was cut back by 0 bases and J by 5 bases. CDR3 length equals 15 residues. Germline values: CDR1 MNHEY, CDR2 SVGAGI. Sequenced material: memory CD4+ T cells from blood. This chain connects TRBV6-5 to TRBJ2-3, with 8 bases matching TRBD2. This TCR was recovered from an adult in good health and CMV-seropositive. The DNA for the CDR3 is TGTGCCAGCAGTTACTCGCGGGGGGCCGGAGATACGCAGTATTTT. Protein: CASSYSRGAGDTQYF.